These T cell receptor beta chains were read from a single sample in a study of cytomegalovirus exposure and HLA in healthy donors. Only in-frame clones appear in the TCRdb table, and some are missing; sequencing was by immunoSEQ multiplex PCR. Of over 200,000 clones in the sample, about four fifths are singletons; the top ten hold 4.5% to 6%. Input material: PBMCs. These receptors were collected from a woman in her thirties or forties in good health and CMV-seropositive. The CDR3 runs from the conserved cysteine through the conserved F or W. The D gene is left open where the match is weak. Some rows have no size entry. The others give once, few or many, or a class for an expanded clone.

TGCGCCAGCAGCTTGGGGGACACTACGTTAAATGAGCAGTTCTTC CASSLGDTTLNEQFF TRBV5-1 NA NA TRBJ2-1
TGCAGCGTGCCCCAGGGGGCGCTGACAGATACGCAGTATTTT CSVPQGALTDTQYF TRBV29-1 NA TRBD1 TRBJ2-3
TGCGCCAGCAGCCGGACTAGCGGGAGAAATGAGCAGTTCTTC CASSRTSGRNEQFF TRBV5-1 NA TRBD2 TRBJ2-1
TGTGCCAGCAGCCCTCGGACAGGGGCTGAAGCTTTCTTT CASSPRTGAEAFF TRBV7-9 NA TRBD1 TRBJ1-1
TGTGCCAGCAGCTTGGTTCCAGCGGGAGGGCCCGGCGAGCAGTACTTC CASSLVPAGGPGEQYF TRBV7-3 NA TRBD2 TRBJ2-7
TGTGCCAGCAGTTACGGGGAGCCAAGCACAGATACGCAGTATTTT CASSYGEPSTDTQYF TRBV6-6 NA NA TRBJ2-3
TGTGCCAGCAGCGGAGGGGGCGTCTCTGGAAACACCATATATTTT CASSGGGVSGNTIYF TRBV7-9 few TRBD1 TRBJ1-3
TGTGCCAGCAGCTTACCAATCGGCTTAGCGGGGGTCGGCGAGCAGTACTTC CASSLPIGLAGVGEQYF TRBV7-9 NA TRBD2 TRBJ2-7
TGTGCCAGCAGCCAGAAGCAGGCTCATGAGCAGTTCTTC CASSQKQAHEQFF TRBV14 once NA TRBJ2-1
TGTGCCAGCAGTTTGAGTAGGGAGAATTCACCCCTCCACTTT CASSLSRENSPLHF TRBV27 NA NA TRBJ1-6
TGTGCCAGCAGCCTGACTAGCGGGATCCCCGGGGAGCTGTTTTTT CASSLTSGIPGELFF TRBV11-3 NA TRBD2 TRBJ2-2
TGTGCCAGTAGTATTAGGGACAGGGCGGGAGATACGCAGTATTTT CASSIRDRAGDTQYF TRBV19 NA TRBD1 TRBJ2-3
TGCGCCAGCAGCCAAGATCACGGGGGGGAGCAGCCCCAGCATTTT CASSQDHGGEQPQHF TRBV4-3 few NA TRBJ1-5
TGTGCTAGCAGCTTCCGGGACACAACTTACAATGAGCAGTTCTTC CASSFRDTTYNEQFF TRBV7-7 NA NA TRBJ2-1
TGTGCCAGCCCCTCCCCCCAGCGGGAGTACGAGCAGTACTTC CASPSPQREYEQYF TRBV5-4 NA TRBD2 TRBJ2-7
TGTGCCAGCAGTTACGACGCCAGGGGGCACAATCAGCCCCAGCATTTT CASSYDARGHNQPQHF TRBV6-6 NA TRBD1 TRBJ1-5
TGTGCCAGCATCCGGGGAGCGGGAGGGCCTGGTGAGCAGTACTTC CASIRGAGGPGEQYF TRBV7-2 NA TRBD2 TRBJ2-7
TGTGCCAGCAGTGAAAGCCGGGGTTTTCCCTATGGCTACACCTTC CASSESRGFPYGYTF TRBV6-1 NA NA TRBJ1-2
TGTGCCAGCAGTACCGTCGGCACCGGGGAGCTGTTTTTT CASSTVGTGELFF TRBV27 NA NA TRBJ2-2
TGTGCCAGCAGCTTAGTTATAGGAAACTACGAGCAGTACTTC CASSLVIGNYEQYF TRBV7-2 NA NA TRBJ2-7
TGTTCCAGCAGCTTACTTCCTAGCGGGTACTCCTACGAGCAGTACTTC CSSSLLPSGYSYEQYF TRBV7-9 once TRBD2 TRBJ2-7
TGTGCCAGCAGCCCGAATACAGGGGGCACTGAAGCTTTCTTT CASSPNTGGTEAFF TRBV5-6 NA TRBD1 TRBJ1-1
TGTGCCAGCAGCGCTGAGACAGGGGGGATTAACTATGGCTACACCTTC CASSAETGGINYGYTF TRBV9 NA TRBD1 TRBJ1-2
TGTGCCAGCAGCTCCCCTGAGGGACAGCCTCTGAACACTGAAGCTTTCTTT CASSSPEGQPLNTEAFF TRBV7-3 NA TRBD1 TRBJ1-1
TGCGCCAGCAGATGGACAGCCTCTTCCCAAGAGACCCAGTACTTC CASRWTASSQETQYF TRBV5-1 NA NA TRBJ2-5
TGCGCCAGCAGCCTCGGACTAGCGGTATCCTACAATGAGCAGTTCTTC CASSLGLAVSYNEQFF TRBV4-1 NA TRBD2 TRBJ2-1
TGTGCCAGCAGCCCGCTTACGGGGGTAGGGCACACAGATACGCAGTATTTT CASSPLTGVGHTDTQYF TRBV14 NA NA TRBJ2-3
TGTGCCAGCAGTGGCTTCCGGGACAGCTATGGCTACACCTTC CASSGFRDSYGYTF TRBV6-5 NA TRBD1 TRBJ1-2
TGTGCCAGCAGCTCGGGGGGAGGTGGCTACACCTTC CASSSGGGGYTF TRBV5-6 NA NA TRBJ1-2
TGTGCCAGCTCACCCAGACAGGGGATGCCCTACGAGCAGTACTTC CASSPRQGMPYEQYF TRBV18 NA TRBD1 TRBJ2-7
TGTGCCTGGAGTAATTACGGGGGTGAAGCTTTCTTT CAWSNYGGEAFF TRBV30 once NA TRBJ1-1
TGTGCCAGCAGTGATTTGCGGGGACGCACAGATACGCAGTATTTT CASSDLRGRTDTQYF TRBV2 few NA TRBJ2-3
TGTGCCAGCAGCTTAGTTCAGGGGTTTCTGTCCGGGGAGCTGTTTTTT CASSLVQGFLSGELFF TRBV7-2 NA NA TRBJ2-2
TGTGCCAGCAGCCAAGGGGTGACCGGGAACATTCAGTACTTC CASSQGVTGNIQYF TRBV7-2 NA NA TRBJ2-4
TGTGCCAGCAGTGTACTAGCGGGAGGGCCAGATACGCAGTATTTT CASSVLAGGPDTQYF TRBV6-4 NA TRBD2 TRBJ2-3
TGTGCCAGCAGCAAGGGACCAGCGGGCCTCAATGAGCAGTTCTTC CASSKGPAGLNEQFF TRBV7-3 NA NA TRBJ2-1
TGTGCTAGTGGTTTGGTACAGCCAGGGGATGGCTACACCTTC CASGLVQPGDGYTF TRBV12-5 few NA TRBJ1-2
TGTGCCAGCAGCGTACAGGGTTCGGCAAACACCATATATTTT CASSVQGSANTIYF TRBV9 once NA TRBJ1-3
TGTGCCAGCAGCTCGCCGACAGGGGACGCCTACAATGAGCAGTTCTTC CASSSPTGDAYNEQFF TRBV5-4 NA TRBD1 TRBJ2-1
TGTGCTAGTGGTTTGTGGATAGCGGGGCTCTACGAGCAGTACTTC CASGLWIAGLYEQYF TRBV12-5 once TRBD2 TRBJ2-7
TGTGCCAGCAGCGTAGGGAGGTTAAATTCACCCCTCCACTTT CASSVGRLNSPLHF TRBV9 NA NA TRBJ1-6
TGCGCCAGCAGCCAACAGGGGAGAAACACAGATACGCAGTATTTT CASSQQGRNTDTQYF TRBV4-1 NA NA TRBJ2-3
TGTGCCAGCACTTACCGGGACAGAGATTATGGCTACACCTTC CASTYRDRDYGYTF TRBV6-6 NA TRBD1 TRBJ1-2
TGCGCCAGCAGTCGGGACAGGGGAAACACTGAAGCTTTCTTT CASSRDRGNTEAFF TRBV5-1 once TRBD1 TRBJ1-1
TGTGCCAGCAGTTTCCTTATCCGGGGAGTAGGGGGCTACACCTTC CASSFLIRGVGGYTF TRBV28 NA NA TRBJ1-2
TGTGCCAGCAGCCAAGATAGTTTTGGGGCCAACGTCCTGACTTTC CASSQDSFGANVLTF TRBV4-2 few NA TRBJ2-6
TGTGCCAGCAGCGCGATGGGGGGGGTCCACTATGGCTACACCTTC CASSAMGGVHYGYTF TRBV7-9 NA NA TRBJ1-2
TGTGCCAACCAGCCCGGTCCCACAGGGGTAAAAGAAGAGACCCAGTACTTC CANQPGPTGVKEETQYF TRBV5-6 NA TRBD1 TRBJ2-5
TGTGCCAGCAGCTCAGGGTTCCCTGAAGCTTTCTTT CASSSGFPEAFF TRBV6-6 NA NA TRBJ1-1
TGCGCCAGCAGCCGGGACAGTTTCTACGAGCAGTACTTC CASSRDSFYEQYF TRBV5-1 once TRBD1 TRBJ2-7